The subject of this entry is one T cell receptor beta chain. These data belong to a study of shared clonotypes between healthy human individuals. It was about 190 ng DNA, around 33,000 T cell genomes, that sorted-subset replicate PCRs used. Generated by immunoSEQ multiplex PCR, the TCRdb table keeps only in-frame clones and is missing some. Among around 2,000,000 clones listed, around 96% were seen once. Naive CD8 populations comprised CD45RO-negative cells positively selected for CCR7, excluding terminally differentiated effector memory CD45RA+ cells. Trimming took 5 bases from V and 2 from J, leaving 12 bases between them. CDR1 and CDR2 from the germline V gene are LNHDA and SQIVND (reference sequence). This CDR3 is 14 amino acids long.

The chain couples TRBV19 to TRBJ1-1; D uncertain. The sample comprised naive CD8+ T cells sorted from blood. The receptor comes from a man between 18 and 35 years old in good health. The chain's CDR3 is CASSLRGINTEAFF. The CDR3 region has the DNA TGTGCCAGTAGTCTCCGGGGAATCAACACTGAAGCTTTCTTT.